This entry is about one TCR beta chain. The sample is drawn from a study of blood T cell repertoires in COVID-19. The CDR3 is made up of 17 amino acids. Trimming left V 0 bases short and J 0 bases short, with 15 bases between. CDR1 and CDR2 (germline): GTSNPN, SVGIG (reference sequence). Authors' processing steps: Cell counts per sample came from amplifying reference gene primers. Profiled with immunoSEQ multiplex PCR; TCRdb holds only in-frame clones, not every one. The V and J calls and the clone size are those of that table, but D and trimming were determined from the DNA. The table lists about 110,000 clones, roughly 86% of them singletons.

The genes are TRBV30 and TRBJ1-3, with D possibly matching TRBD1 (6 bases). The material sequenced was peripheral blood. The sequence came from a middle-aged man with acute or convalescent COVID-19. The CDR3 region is CAWSVLRGQTSGNTIYF. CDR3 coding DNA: TGTGCCTGGAGTGTACTAAGGGGACAAACCTCTGGAAACACCATATATTTT. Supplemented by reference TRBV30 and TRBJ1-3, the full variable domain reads SQTIHQWPATLVQPVGSPLSLECTVEGTSNPNLYWYRQAAGRGLQLLFYSVGIGQISSEVPQNLSASRPQDRQFILSSKKLLLSDSGFYLCAWSVLRGQTSGNTIYFGEGSWLTVV.